One and the same sample provided the 10 T cell receptor beta chains below, sequenced in a study of cytomegalovirus exposure and HLA in healthy donors. The PCR was carried out with 60 Vbeta primers and 13 Jbeta primers. Assay: immunoSEQ multiplex PCR; the TCRdb copy retains only in-frame clones and omits some. The data show about 180,000 clones, around 75% seen once. The material sequenced was PBMCs. These receptors were obtained from a male donor in good health and CMV-seronegative.

V and J are TRBV11-2 and TRBJ1-1, with 11 positions matching TRBD1. Germline CDR1 SGHAT, CDR2 FQNNGV. The CDR3 is 18 residues long. Trimming cost V 1 base and J 5 bases; bases outside gene matches: 12. CDR3 residues: CASSLVLGTGGWRTEAFF. In DNA, the CDR3 is TGTGCCAGCAGCTTAGTTCTCGGGACAGGGGGATGGAGGACTGAAGCTTTCTTT.

This chain joins TRBV7-9 and TRBJ1-5; unclear D gene. Trimming cost V 2 bases and J 4 bases, with 6 bases left between them. Germline CDR1 and CDR2: SEHNR and FQNEAQ (reference sequence). This CDR3 contains 13 residues. CDR3 in DNA: TGTGCCAGCAGCTTACTCACAAATCAGCCCCAGCATTTT. This encodes CASSLLTNQPQHF.

This chain connects TRBV4-1 to TRBJ2-7; possible D gene TRBD2, 6 bases. The CDR3 runs 15 residues. Deletions cut 1 base from V and 0 bases from J, with 10 bases between. The germline CDR1 and CDR2 sequences are MGHRA and YSYEKL. This CDR3 is CASSQGLGSSYEQYF. The CDR3 DNA reads TGCGCCAGCAGCCAAGGCCTCGGGAGCTCCTACGAGCAGTACTTC.

The chain has TRBV29-1 and TRBJ2-6; the match to TRBD1 covers 8 bases. The germline V gene encodes CDR1 SQVTM and CDR2 ANQGSEA. J gave up 1 base and V 1 base, and 9 bases lay outside the gene matches. This CDR3 is built from 18 residues. The CDR3 bases are TGCAGCGTTGAAGGGTGGCGGGACAGGCAGTCTGGGGCCAACGTCCTGACTTTC. It yields the protein CSVEGWRDRQSGANVLTF. The whole variable domain, remainder taken from reference TRBV29-1 and TRBJ2-6, is SAVISQKPSRDICQRGTSLTIQCQVDSQVTMMFWYRQQPGQSLTLIATANQGSEATYESGFVIDKFPISRPNLTFSTLTVSNMSPEDSSIYLCSVEGWRDRQSGANVLTFGAGSRLTVL.

The chain uses TRBV30 and TRBJ2-3; D unclear. CDR1 is GTSNPN, CDR2 SVGIG, per germline (reference sequence). Trimming took 8 bases from V and 2 from J, leaving 5 bases between them. This CDR3 has 10 residues. The CDR3 DNA reads as TGTGCCCACTCCACAGATACGCAGTATTTT. Its protein is CAHSTDTQYF. The full variable domain, completed using reference TRBV30 and TRBJ2-3, is SQTIHQWPATLVQPVGSPLSLECTVEGTSNPNLYWYRQAAGRGLQLLFYSVGIGQISSEVPQNLSASRPQDRQFILSSKKLLLSDSGFYLCAHSTDTQYFGPGTRLTVL.

V and J are TRBV4-2 and TRBJ2-1; D is possibly TRBD1 (5 bases). Germline V gene sequence: CDR1 LGHNA, CDR2 YNFKEQ. The CDR3 length is 16 residues. Between the trimmed V and J ends, which lost 2 bases and 0 bases, there was a span of 11 bases. CDR3 in amino acids: CASSQKDTSSYNEQFF. The CDR3 DNA reads as TGTGCCAGCAGCCAAAAGGACACGAGCTCCTACAATGAGCAGTTCTTC.

The gene calls are TRBV19 and TRBJ2-3; possibly TRBD1 for D (6 bases). The CDR3 is 13 residues long. V gave up 6 bases and J gave up 3 bases, with 10 bases separating them. Germline V gene lookup returns CDR1 LNHDA and CDR2 SQIVND (reference sequence). In nucleotides, the CDR3 is TGTGCCAGTAGAGACAGGAGGACAGATACGCAGTATTTT. Protein: CASRDRRTDTQYF.

The chain carries TRBV6-5 and TRBJ1-4; weak D call: TRBD1 (6 bases). This CDR3 spans 14 amino acids. Trimming stripped 5 bases from V and 8 bases from J, with 15 bases between. Germline V lookup: CDR1 MNHEY, CDR2 SVGAGI. CDR3 DNA: TGTGCCAGCAGTGATACAGGGTTTTGGGAAAAACTGTTTTTT. Translated, it gives CASSDTGFWEKLFF.

This chain connects TRBV29-1 to TRBJ2-4; 10 bases fit TRBD2. This CDR3 comprises 14 residues. Germline V lookup: CDR1 SQVTM, CDR2 ANQGSEA. With 7 bases clipped from V and 7 bases from J, the junction kept 10 bases outside the gene matches. CDR3: CSAFSGGTENIQYF. CDR3 nucleotides: TGCAGCGCCTTTAGCGGGGGGACGGAGAACATTCAGTACTTC.

The chain employs TRBV4-2 and TRBJ1-4; D remains unclear. The CDR3 loop spans 14 amino acids. The germline CDR1 and CDR2 sequences are LGHNA and YNFKEQ. V lost 5 bases and J 3 bases, leaving 10 bases between the germline ends. The CDR3 region is CASSEKLSNEKLFF. CDR3 in DNA: TGTGCCAGCAGCGAAAAGCTGTCTAATGAAAAACTGTTTTTT.